The 20 T cell receptor beta chains given below trace back to one sample, sequenced in a study of blood T cell repertoires in COVID-19. The repertoire was sequenced with immunoSEQ multiplex PCR; TCRdb's copy has only in-frame clones and lacks some. Of some 220,000 clones listed, approximately 86% are singletons. Material for sequencing was peripheral blood. The receptors here all came from a woman aged 55-69 years with active or convalescent COVID-19.

The chain has TRBV2 and TRBJ2-3; 7 bases are a match to TRBD2. V was clipped by 9 bases and J by 3 bases; unmatched bases: 9. The CDR3 spans 14 residues. Germline CDR1 is SNHLY and CDR2 is FYNNEI. The CDR3 sequence: CASRASGGTDTQYF. CDR3 sequence (DNA): TGTGCCAGTCGCGCATCGGGGGGAACAGATACGCAGTATTTT.

The CDR3 spells CASSPPPGTNYGYTF. The CDR3 region has the DNA TGTGCCAGCAGTCCCCCGCCGGGAACTAACTATGGCTACACCTTC. This chain joins TRBV28 and TRBJ1-2; D not certain. Trimming removed 5 bases from V and 0 bases from J, with 13 bases in between. The CDR3 sequence is 15 residues long. Germline V lookup: CDR1 MDHEN, CDR2 SYDVKM.

The rearrangement links TRBV20-1 to TRBJ2-2, with D possibly being TRBD1 (6 bases). There are 14 residues in the CDR3. V gave up 3 bases and J gave up 3 bases, with 11 bases separating them. In germline, CDR1 is DFQATT, CDR2 SNEGSKA (reference sequence). As DNA, the CDR3 is TGCAGTGCTAGTCTGGGGGCGGACACCGGGGAGCTGTTTTTT. It encodes CSASLGADTGELFF.

The chain carries TRBV5-1 and TRBJ1-5; D gene unclear. Germline CDR1 SGHRS, CDR2 YFSETQ. V was shortened by 1 base and J by 6 bases, with 14 bases between the two germline ends. The CDR3 spans 15 residues. CDR3 residues: CASSLIPGNRQPQHF. The DNA of the CDR3 is TGCGCCAGCAGCTTGATCCCCGGGAATCGTCAGCCCCAGCATTTT.

The rearrangement joins TRBV19 to TRBJ1-4; 9 bases align to TRBD1. The CDR3 spans 16 residues. Germline lookup yields CDR1 LNHDA and CDR2 SQIVND (reference sequence). Trimming removed 3 bases from V and 3 bases from J; junction bases left unmatched: 5. This chain's CDR3 is CASSMLQGASNEKLFF. CDR3 sequence (DNA): TGTGCCAGTAGTATGCTACAGGGGGCCTCTAATGAAAAACTGTTTTTT.

CDR3 sequence reads: CASSPQGLGELFF. Here the CDR3 DNA reads TGTGCCAGCTCACCGCAGGGTCTTGGGGAGCTGTTTTTT. The chain has TRBV18 and TRBJ2-2, with a possible D match to TRBD1 (5 bases). This CDR3 region has 13 residues. Trimming stripped 3 bases from V and 8 bases from J, with 10 bases between. CDR1 and CDR2 (germline): KGHSH, LQKENI.

This chain joins TRBV5-8 and TRBJ2-3; 13 bases agree with TRBD2. This CDR3 has 16 residues. J was trimmed by 7 bases and V by 4 bases; bases with no gene match: 9. The germline V gene has CDR1 SGHTS and CDR2 YDEGEE. The CDR3 nucleotides read TGTGCCAGCAGCCATAAGACTAGCGGGAGGTTCTATACGCAGTATTTT. Translated: CASSHKTSGRFYTQYF. Variable domain in full (rest from reference TRBV5-8 and TRBJ2-3): EAGVTQSPTHLIKTRGQQATLRCSPISGHTSVYWYQQALGLGLQFLLWYDEGEERNRGNFPPRFSGRQFPNYSSELNVNALELEDSALYLCASSHKTSGRFYTQYFGPGTRLTVL.

The rearrangement links TRBV19 to TRBJ1-3; TRBD1 might be the D (5 bases). Between the trimmed V and J ends, which lost 5 bases and 0 bases, there was a span of 11 bases. From germline, CDR1 is LNHDA and CDR2 SQIVND (reference sequence). This CDR3 comprises 15 residues. The CDR3 spells CASSPGLSSGNTIYF. For the CDR3, the DNA is TGTGCCAGTAGTCCAGGGTTGAGCTCTGGAAACACCATATATTTT.

J is TRBJ1-1 and V is TRBV20-1, with D possibly being TRBD1 (6 bases). With 6 bases removed from V and 8 bases from J, the gap between germline ends came to 13 bases. CDR1 and CDR2 (germline): DFQATT, SNEGSKA (reference sequence). The CDR3 consists of 11 residues. CDR3 bases: TGCAGTGCGGTACAGGGAAGGGAAGCTTTCTTT. The encoded protein is CSAVQGREAFF.

The chain employs TRBV29-1 and TRBJ2-3, with 14 positions matching TRBD2. CDR1 and CDR2 from the germline V gene are SQVTM and ANQGSEA. This CDR3 is 16 amino acids long. The J segment lost 1 base and the V segment lost 7 bases, leaving 7 bases of the junction unmatched. CDR3 DNA: TGCAGCGGGCGACTAGCGGGGGGGCCTGGCACAGATACGCAGTATTTT. It is translated as CSGRLAGGPGTDTQYF.

This chain uses TRBV6-5 with TRBJ1-5, with a weak D call TRBD1 (6 bases). Trimming pared 8 bases from V and 0 bases from J, leaving 14 bases between. The CDR3 is 15 amino acids. Germline lookup yields CDR1 MNHEY and CDR2 SVGAGI. CDR3 protein: CASSLGATSNQPQHF. For the CDR3, the DNA is TGTGCCAGCTCCTTGGGGGCTACTAGCAATCAGCCCCAGCATTTT.

The chain has TRBV30 and TRBJ2-3; D remains unclear. The germline V and J ends were trimmed by 7 bases and 0 bases, with 14 bases remaining between them. This CDR3 is 14 amino acids long. From germline, CDR1 is GTSNPN and CDR2 SVGIG (reference sequence). This chain's CDR3 is CASGVASSTDTQYF. CDR3 nucleotides: TGTGCCTCCGGAGTAGCATCTAGCACAGATACGCAGTATTTT.

V and J are TRBV11-3 and TRBJ2-5; D is possibly TRBD1 (6 bases). V lost 7 bases and J 2 bases, leaving 20 bases between the germline ends. Germline CDR1 is SGHNT and CDR2 is YENEEA. The CDR3 has 16 residues. The CDR3 loop is CASTNTWGQKQETQYF. The CDR3 bases are TGTGCCAGCACGAATACCTGGGGGCAGAAACAAGAGACCCAGTACTTC.

This chain connects TRBV29-1 to TRBJ1-3, with 8 nucleotides matching TRBD1. V shed 6 bases, J shed 4 bases, and the junction held 5 bases outside the gene matches. The CDR3 is 13 amino acids. Per germline, CDR1 SQVTM and CDR2 ANQGSEA. The CDR3 DNA reads as TGCAGCGTCCGGACAGGGCCGGGAAACACCATATATTTT. Protein product: CSVRTGPGNTIYF.

The chain couples TRBV7-9 to TRBJ2-1; tentatively, D is TRBD2 (5 bases). This CDR3 comprises 17 residues. The germline CDR1 and CDR2 sequences are SEHNR and FQNEAQ (reference sequence). V lost 7 bases and J lost 0, with 19 bases in between. CDR3 loop: CASTQVGGRSSYNEQFF. Written as DNA, the CDR3 is TGTGCCAGCACCCAAGTTGGCGGGCGAAGCTCCTACAATGAGCAGTTCTTC. Variable domain in full (rest from reference TRBV7-9 and TRBJ2-1): DTGVSQNPRHKITKRGQNVTFRCDPISEHNRLYWYRQTLGQGPEFLTYFQNEAQLEKSRLLSDRFSAERPKGSFSTLEIQRTEQGDSAMYLCASTQVGGRSSYNEQFFGPGTRLTVL.

The V gene is TRBV10-3, the J gene TRBJ1-4; the D gene is possibly TRBD1 (5 bases). Trimming pared 6 bases from V and 8 bases from J, leaving 19 bases between. There are 15 residues in the CDR3. Germline CDR1 and CDR2: ENHRY and SYGVKD. CDR3 sequence (DNA): TGTGCCATCAGCCATGAGCAGGGAATGTCCGAAAAACTGTTTTTT. It codes for CAISHEQGMSEKLFF.

The V gene is TRBV5-4, the J gene TRBJ2-4; TRBD1 agrees at 7 bases. CDR1 is SGHNT and CDR2 is YYREEE in the germline V gene (reference sequence). This CDR3 region has 14 residues. Trimming took 1 base from V and 8 from J; bases not matched to a gene: 6. The CDR3 reads CASSLRAQGDIQYF. Written as DNA, the CDR3 is TGTGCCAGCAGCTTGAGGGCGCAGGGGGACATTCAGTACTTC.

This clone was detected only a few times. The chain has TRBV12-3 or TRBV12-4 and TRBJ1-2, with 7 nucleotides matching TRBD1. The CDR3 consists of 13 residues. V trimming: 7 bases; J trimming: 4 bases; junction bases outside the gene matches: 6. The CDR3 protein is CASTLQGPYGYTF. The CDR3 nucleotides are TGTGCCAGCACCCTACAGGGGCCCTATGGCTACACCTTC.

The chain combines TRBV19 with TRBJ2-5; the D gene is possibly TRBD2 (5 bases). The ends were cut back, 0 bases at V and 6 bases at J, with 8 bases in the middle. From germline, CDR1 is LNHDA and CDR2 SQIVND (reference sequence). The CDR3 sequence is 13 residues long. The CDR3, as DNA: TGTGCCAGTAGTATAGAATCGGGGAAGACCCAGTACTTC. Its translation is CASSIESGKTQYF.

The chain combines TRBV10-3 with TRBJ2-7; D is perhaps TRBD1 (5 bases). CDR1 is ENHRY, CDR2 SYGVKD, per germline. V was shortened by 6 bases and J by 6 bases, with 15 bases between the two germline ends. The length of the CDR3 is 13 residues. CDR3 protein: CAISTGPPGEQYV. In DNA form, the CDR3 reads TGTGCCATCAGCACAGGCCCCCCCGGCGAGCAGTACGTC.